One sample yielded the 15 T cell receptor beta chains listed below, sequenced in a study of blood T cell repertoires in COVID-19. Measured with immunoSEQ multiplex PCR; TCRdb has only the in-frame clones, and not every one. The sample shows tens of thousands of clones, under 80% of them seen only once. The material sequenced was peripheral blood. The source is a human donor in a cohort sampled during active COVID-19.

The chain combines TRBV6-5 with TRBJ2-2; D is unresolved. CDR1 MNHEY and CDR2 SVGAGI come from the germline V gene. Trimming stripped 6 bases from V and 4 bases from J, with 12 bases between. This CDR3 contains 14 residues. CDR3: CASRSNPSTGELFF. CDR3 coding DNA: TGTGCCAGCAGGTCGAACCCTAGCACCGGGGAGCTGTTTTTT.

This clone was detected only once. The chain is built from TRBV28 and TRBJ2-7; D unresolved. Germline assignment: CDR1 MDHEN and CDR2 SYDVKM. V shed 8 bases and J shed 0 bases, with 14 bases lying between them. This CDR3 region has 14 residues. The CDR3 is CASLKVGYSYEQYF. The CDR3 nucleotides are TGTGCCAGCCTCAAGGTCGGGTACTCCTACGAGCAGTACTTC.

The chain is built from TRBV2 and TRBJ1-6, with TRBD1 identical over 7 bases. The CDR3 sequence is 13 residues long. V dropped 8 bases and J dropped 8; count of bases not matched to a gene: 6. CDR1 SNHLY and CDR2 FYNNEI come from the germline V gene. The CDR3, as DNA: TGTGCCAGCGGTGGGGACAGCCATTCACCCCTCCACTTT. Translating gives CASGGDSHSPLHF.

This clone was seen more than once but under ten times. The genes are TRBV4-1 and TRBJ1-5, with 8 bases identical to TRBD1. The CDR3 has 15 residues. V lost 2 bases and J lost 3; bases outside the gene matches: 3. Germline CDR1 reads MGHRA; CDR2 reads YSYEKL. CDR3 amino acids: CASSQMDRDNQPQHF. The CDR3, as DNA: TGCGCCAGCAGCCAAATGGACAGGGACAATCAGCCCCAGCATTTT.

DNA for the CDR3: TGTGCCAGCAGTTTTAGTAATGCGGGGAACGAGCAGTACTTC. It yields the protein CASSFSNAGNEQYF. The V and J genes are TRBV28 and TRBJ2-7; weak D call: TRBD2 (6 bases). The CDR3 has 14 amino acids. Between the trimmed V and J ends, which lost 3 bases and 5 bases, there was a span of 14 bases. CDR1 is MDHEN and CDR2 is SYDVKM in the germline V gene.

This chain joins TRBV4-1 and TRBJ1-3; perhaps TRBD1 as D (5 bases). V lost 0 bases to trimming and J lost 4 bases, with 13 bases between them. Germline CDR1 and CDR2: MGHRA and YSYEKL. The CDR3 runs to 16 residues. CDR3 protein: CASSQDRRTRGNTIYF. CDR3 DNA sequence: TGCGCCAGCAGCCAAGATCGCAGGACAAGAGGAAACACCATATATTTT.

This chain uses TRBV7-3 with TRBJ2-7, with 9 bases that match TRBD1. The germline V gene has CDR1 SGHTA and CDR2 FQGTGA. The J segment lost 4 bases and the V segment lost 0 bases, leaving 4 bases of the junction unmatched. The CDR3 totals 15 residues. The CDR3 region is CASSLTGTGTYEQYF. CDR3 nucleotides: TGTGCCAGCAGCTTAACCGGGACAGGGACTTACGAGCAGTACTTC.

The CDR3 here is CASSHRHRGSSGNTIYF. The CDR3, as DNA: TGCGCCAGCAGCCATCGTCACCGGGGATCCTCTGGAAACACCATATATTTT. The J gene is TRBJ1-3, the V gene TRBV4-3; D unclear. This CDR3 has 17 amino acids. Germline CDR1 reads LGHNA; CDR2 reads YSLEER. V lost 3 bases, J lost 0 bases, and 15 bases lay in between.

The chain recombines TRBV4-1 with TRBJ1-1; D unresolved. The V gene's germline CDR1 is MGHRA and CDR2 YSYEKL. This CDR3 has 13 residues. V lost 1 base to trimming and J lost 0 bases, with 3 bases between them. The CDR3 protein is CASSQGVNTEAFF. CDR3 DNA: TGCGCCAGCAGCCAAGGAGTGAACACTGAAGCTTTCTTT.

The chain combines TRBV2 with TRBJ2-7; 12 nucleotides line up with TRBD1. The germline gives CDR1 SNHLY, CDR2 FYNNEI. V lost 5 bases and J lost 5; bases outside the gene matches: 4. The CDR3 has 14 amino acids. CDR3 DNA: TGTGCCAGCAGTCCGGGACAGGGGGCTGACGAGCAGTACTTC. Its translation: CASSPGQGADEQYF.

The chain employs TRBV27 and TRBJ1-2; 10 bases line up with TRBD1. The germline gives CDR1 MNHEY, CDR2 SMNVEV (reference sequence). Trimming at V came to 5 bases and at J to 8 bases, leaving 11 bases not matched to a gene. The CDR3 runs 15 residues. The CDR3 protein is CASSPRRDRGRGYTF. The CDR3 nucleotides read TGTGCCAGCAGTCCACGCCGGGACAGGGGACGCGGCTACACCTTC.

This clone was observed a single time. This chain joins TRBV7-8 and TRBJ2-7; the D gene is possibly TRBD1 (5 bases). The CDR3 runs to 15 residues. V was shortened by 5 bases and J by 2 bases, with 16 bases between the two germline ends. Per the germline V gene, CDR1 is SGHVS and CDR2 is FQNEAQ. The CDR3, as DNA: TGTGCCAGCAGCACCCTACAGGACACCACCTACGAGCAGTACTTC. Its protein product is CASSTLQDTTYEQYF.

The V and J genes are TRBV5-1 and TRBJ1-5; 7 bases align to TRBD1. V lost 1 base, J lost 3 bases, and 10 bases stayed unmatched. The CDR3 runs to 17 residues. Germline values: CDR1 SGHRS, CDR2 YFSETQ. The CDR3 reads CASSLKPRDRDNQPQHF. The CDR3 bases are TGCGCCAGCAGCTTGAAGCCCCGAGACAGGGACAATCAGCCCCAGCATTTT. The whole variable domain, filled in from reference TRBV5-1 and TRBJ1-5, reads KAGVTQTPRYLIKTRGQQVTLSCSPISGHRSVSWYQQTPGQGLQFLFEYFSETQRNKGNFPGRFSGRQFSNSRSEMNVSTLELGDSALYLCASSLKPRDRDNQPQHFGDGTRLSIL.

This clone was seen once. The chain combines TRBV2 with TRBJ2-5, with 10 bases identical to TRBD1. Germline assignment: CDR1 SNHLY and CDR2 FYNNEI. Trimming at V came to 1 base and at J to 4 bases, leaving 3 bases not matched to a gene. The CDR3 loop spans 15 amino acids. The CDR3 spells CASSEEGTGAETQYF. CDR3 DNA: TGTGCCAGCAGTGAAGAAGGGACAGGGGCAGAGACCCAGTACTTC.

The chain employs TRBV3-1 (or the pseudogene TRBV3-2) and TRBJ1-1; 8 bases align to TRBD1. Germline lookup yields CDR1 LGHDT and CDR2 YNNKEL (reference sequence). The CDR3 totals 12 residues. The V gene end was trimmed by 4 bases and the J gene end by 7 bases; junction bases not matched to a gene: 2. The CDR3 nucleotides are TGTGCCAGCAGCCGGGGACAGGTTGAAGCTTTCTTT. Amino acid sequence: CASSRGQVEAFF.